The clone carrying this TCR beta chain came up once. Antigen unknown. The same CDR3 also results from other DNA sequences found in this sample. The sample belongs to a study of shared clonotypes between healthy human individuals. About the research overall: In total, the donors were a couple of women and three men aged 18 to 49. Findings of the study overall: Sorted-subset samples were not fully sequenced, rarefaction indicated. On the whole, naive subsets had larger estimated richness than memory subsets had.

Sequenced by immunoSEQ multiplex PCR; TCRdb stores in-frame clones only, minus some. This table holds roughly 2.5 million clones, around 94% found once. Germline V gene lookup returns CDR1 SGHRS and CDR2 YFSETQ. The CDR3 has 14 amino acids. Trimming removed 5 bases from V and 0 bases from J; junction bases left unmatched: 2. Sequencing input: naive CD4+ T cells sorted from blood. Subset denoted: CD45RA+ positively selected. J is TRBJ2-3 and V is TRBV5-1; 8 positions agree with TRBD1. This TCR was recovered from a man younger than 35 in good health. The CDR3 DNA sequence: TGCGCCAGCAGTACAGGGGGGAGCACAGATACGCAGTATTTT. This sequence encodes CASSTGGSTDTQYF.